Following are 27 T cell receptor beta chains from one sample sequenced in a study of blood T cell repertoires in COVID-19. Using immunoSEQ multiplex PCR, the repertoire was profiled, and TCRdb retains in-frame clones only, with some absent. The sample includes roughly 340,000 clones, around 92% seen only once; the top ten take approximately 3%. The sequencing sample was made of peripheral blood. These TCRs come from a woman aged 25 to 39 with COVID-19, enrolled during active disease.

The chain employs TRBV11-2 and TRBJ2-3; D ambiguous. The CDR3 spans 15 residues. Trimming took off 0 bases at V and 3 bases at J, with 10 bases between the two ends. The germline V gene encodes CDR1 SGHAT and CDR2 FQNNGV. CDR3 in amino acids: CASSLDRQITDTQYF. CDR3 bases: TGTGCCAGCAGCTTAGACAGGCAGATTACAGATACGCAGTATTTT.

J is TRBJ1-5 and V is TRBV19; D might be TRBD1 (6 bases). Trimming removed 4 bases from V and 3 bases from J, with 13 bases in between. CDR3 length: 15 amino acids. Germline-derived CDR1 and CDR2 are LNHDA and SQIVND (reference sequence). The CDR3 protein is CASSSGGADNQPQHF. Here the CDR3 DNA reads TGTGCCAGTAGTAGTGGGGGGGCTGACAATCAGCCCCAGCATTTT. Together with reference TRBV19 and TRBJ1-5, the CDR3 gives the full variable domain: DGGITQSPKYLFRKEGQNVTLSCEQNLNHDAMYWYRQDPGQGLRLIYYSQIVNDFQKGDIAEGYSVSREKKESFPLTVTSAQKNPTAFYLCASSSGGADNQPQHFGDGTRLSIL.

This chain connects TRBV7-8 to TRBJ1-2; 8 bases map to TRBD1. Trimming removed 4 bases from V and 1 base from J; junction bases left unmatched: 5. The CDR3 runs 15 residues. Germline CDR1 SGHVS, CDR2 FQNEAQ. The CDR3 sequence: CASSWGTGLNYGYTF. CDR3 sequence (DNA): TGTGCCAGCAGCTGGGGGACAGGCCTTAACTATGGCTACACCTTC.

This clone appeared once. The V call is TRBV4-1, the J call TRBJ2-3; possibly TRBD1 for D (5 bases). The germline V gene encodes CDR1 MGHRA and CDR2 YSYEKL. The CDR3 runs to 16 residues. V lost 4 bases and J 0 bases, leaving 14 bases between the germline ends. The CDR3 nucleotides are TGCGCCAGCAGCCCCGTAGGGGTCCCAAGCACAGATACGCAGTATTTT. Translated, it gives CASSPVGVPSTDTQYF.

The chain is built from TRBV15 and TRBJ2-2, with D tentatively TRBD2 (6 bases). The V gene's germline CDR1 is LNHNV and CDR2 YYDKDF (reference sequence). There are 16 residues in the CDR3. V lost 0 bases and J 5 bases, leaving 13 bases between the germline ends. CDR3 sequence (DNA): TGTGCCACCAGCAGAGACCCAATGGGGGGAACCGGGGAGCTGTTTTTT. Translating it yields CATSRDPMGGTGELFF.

The chain carries TRBV18 and TRBJ1-1; D gene unclear. Germline CDR1 reads KGHSH; CDR2 reads LQKENI. Trimming stripped 2 bases from V and 7 bases from J, with 11 bases between. The CDR3 contains 13 residues. In DNA form, the CDR3 reads TGTGCCAGCTCACCAACCCAGGTAAATGAAGCTTTCTTT. It translates to CASSPTQVNEAFF.

This chain joins TRBV6-6 and TRBJ1-2, with D perhaps TRBD1 (5 bases). In germline, CDR1 is MNHNY, CDR2 SVGAGI (reference sequence). V was clipped by 6 bases and J by 0 bases, with 17 bases between them. The CDR3 length is 16 residues. This CDR3 is CASSPGGGASNYGYTF. The CDR3 DNA sequence: TGTGCCAGCAGCCCCGGCGGGGGAGCCTCTAACTATGGCTACACCTTC.

This clone was seen ten or more times. The chain couples TRBV4-2 to TRBJ2-6, with TRBD1 matching over 10 bases. Germline CDR1 reads LGHNA; CDR2 reads YNFKEQ. The CDR3 has 17 residues. Unmatched junction bases numbered 5, after V lost 5 bases and J lost 1 base. The CDR3 DNA reads TGTGCCAGCAGCTCCCGGGACAGGGGATCTGGGGCCAACGTCCTGACTTTC. Translation gives CASSSRDRGSGANVLTF.

The chain carries TRBV7-2 and TRBJ1-1; tentative D call: TRBD1 (5 bases). In germline, CDR1 is SGHTA, CDR2 FQGNSA. With 4 bases removed from V and 1 base from J, the gap between germline ends came to 16 bases. The CDR3 loop spans 16 amino acids. The CDR3 loop reads CASSSYQGGRNTEAFF. CDR3 bases: TGTGCCAGCAGCTCGTACCAGGGTGGACGGAACACTGAAGCTTTCTTT.

The chain carries TRBV19 and TRBJ2-2; 8 positions match TRBD1. The J segment lost 6 bases and the V segment lost 8 bases, leaving 5 bases of the junction unmatched. This CDR3 has 13 residues. Germline V CDR1 and CDR2: LNHDA, SQIVND (reference sequence). CDR3 protein: CASWTGTSGELFF. The CDR3, as DNA: TGTGCCAGTTGGACAGGGACCTCCGGGGAGCTGTTTTTT.

This chain uses TRBV10-3 with TRBJ1-1, with 7 bases aligning to TRBD1. In germline, CDR1 is ENHRY, CDR2 SYGVKD. The V segment lost 4 bases and the J segment 2 bases; nucleotides outside the gene matches: 4. This CDR3 has 14 residues. The DNA of the CDR3 is TGTGCCATCAGTGCGGACAGGCTTAACACTGAAGCTTTCTTT. Translated: CAISADRLNTEAFF.

The V call is TRBV19, the J call TRBJ1-5; maybe TRBD1 (5 bases). CDR3 length equals 15 residues. Trimming left V 6 bases short and J 0 bases short, with 12 bases between. CDR1 is LNHDA, CDR2 SQIVND, per germline (reference sequence). The CDR3 DNA reads as TGTGCCAGTAGGACAGTAAGTTCTAGCAATCAGCCCCAGCATTTT. Its protein product is CASRTVSSSNQPQHF.

V is TRBV1 and J is TRBJ1-1; TRBD1 reflects the table's D call only, with no check against the DNA. TRBV1 is marked as a pseudogene. CDR3 length: 18 amino acids. The CDR3 DNA reads as TGCACCAGCAGCCTTTTTTCGGGACAGGGGGCCCCGACGACTGAAGCTTTCTTT. This encodes CTSSLFSGQGAPTTEAFF.

The V gene is TRBV4-3, the J gene TRBJ1-6; D is ambiguous. CDR1 and CDR2 (germline): LGHNA, YSLEER. The CDR3 covers 14 residues. V was shortened by 0 bases and J by 4 bases, with 4 bases between the two germline ends. The CDR3 DNA reads TGCGCCAGCAGCCAAGACCGGTATAATTCACCCCTCCACTTT. Translation gives CASSQDRYNSPLHF.

This clone was observed once. The chain recombines TRBV9 with TRBJ1-1; a possible D gene is TRBD1 (5 bases). The CDR3 totals 14 residues. Germline loops: CDR1 SGDLS, CDR2 YYNGEE. The V end lost 0 bases, the J end lost 4 bases, and 10 bases lay between the germline ends. The CDR3 sequence: CASSVVMGGTEAFF. The CDR3 region has the DNA TGTGCCAGCAGCGTAGTGATGGGGGGCACTGAAGCTTTCTTT.

The chain joins TRBV7-6 to TRBJ2-2, with a possible D match to TRBD2 (7 bases). V dropped 5 bases and J dropped 1 base, with 14 bases sitting between them. Germline-derived CDR1 and CDR2 are SGHVS and FNYEAQ. The CDR3 is made up of 16 amino acids. CDR3 coding DNA: TGTGCCAGCAGCCGGGGGGCGGGGGTGAACACCGGGGAGCTGTTTTTT. This translates into CASSRGAGVNTGELFF. The complete variable domain, with remaining parts taken from reference TRBV7-6 and TRBJ2-2, reads GAGVSQSPRYKVTKRGQDVALRCDPISGHVSLYWYRQALGQGPEFLTYFNYEAQQDKSGLPNDRFSAERPEGSISTLTIQRTEQRDSAMYRCASSRGAGVNTGELFFGEGSRLTVL.

The chain has TRBV6-5 and TRBJ2-2, with D maybe TRBD2 (5 bases). Trimming removed 5 bases from V and 1 base from J, with 11 bases in between. Germline CDR1 MNHEY, CDR2 SVGAGI. The CDR3 spans 15 residues. CDR3 nucleotide sequence: TGTGCCAGCAGTCGGGTCCGGGAGAACACCGGGGAGCTGTTTTTT. As protein: CASSRVRENTGELFF.

This clone appeared once. This chain uses TRBV27 with TRBJ1-2, with D unresolved. This CDR3 is built from 13 residues. V lost 6 bases and J 1 base, leaving 9 bases between the germline ends. From germline, CDR1 is MNHEY and CDR2 SMNVEV (reference sequence). The CDR3 coding sequence is TGTGCCAGCAGAAAAGATAGTAACTATGGCTACACCTTC. Residues: CASRKDSNYGYTF.

The chain has TRBV16 and TRBJ1-1; D is perhaps TRBD1 (6 bases). V shed 4 bases and J shed 2 bases, with 14 bases lying between them. The CDR3 consists of 15 residues. Germline V lookup: CDR1 KGHSY, CDR2 FQNENV. This CDR3 reads CASSPPTGGNTEAFF. In DNA, the CDR3 is TGTGCCAGCAGCCCCCCCACGGGGGGCAACACTGAAGCTTTCTTT.

The V gene is TRBV7-9, the J gene TRBJ2-1; a possible D gene is TRBD1 (5 bases). Germline V gene lookup returns CDR1 SEHNR and CDR2 FQNEAQ (reference sequence). V gave up 5 bases and J gave up 8 bases, with 16 bases separating them. CDR3 length: 14 amino acids. CDR3 bases: TGTGCCAGCAGCCCCCGGGTACAAGGGGATGAGCAGTTCTTC. It yields the protein CASSPRVQGDEQFF.

Here the CDR3 reads CAWSTRTGELFF. The CDR3 DNA follows: TGTGCCTGGAGTACACGGACAGGGGAGCTGTTTTTT. This rearrangement joins TRBV30 to TRBJ2-2, with a possible D match to TRBD1 (5 bases). Germline CDR1 and CDR2: GTSNPN and SVGIG (reference sequence). The CDR3 runs to 12 residues. V shed 2 bases and J shed 8 bases, with 9 bases lying between them.

The chain combines TRBV28 with TRBJ2-7, with D perhaps matching TRBD2 (5 bases). From germline, CDR1 is MDHEN and CDR2 SYDVKM. V was pared by 4 bases and J by 5 bases, with 18 bases between. CDR3 length: 15 residues. The CDR3 is CASSSPPLGSNEQYF. The CDR3 nucleotides are TGTGCCAGCAGTTCACCCCCTTTGGGGAGCAACGAGCAGTACTTC. Full variable domain (remainder filled in from reference TRBV28 and TRBJ2-7): DVKVTQSSRYLVKRTGEKVFLECVQDMDHENMFWYRQDPGLGLRLIYFSYDVKMKEKGDIPEGYSVSREKKERFSLILESASTNQTSMYLCASSSPPLGSNEQYFGPGTRLTVT.

The J gene is TRBJ2-1, the V gene TRBV9; TRBD2 agrees at 10 bases. V lost 2 bases to trimming and J lost 3 bases; unmatched junction nucleotides: 14. The V gene's germline CDR1 is SGDLS and CDR2 YYNGEE. This CDR3 comprises 19 residues. For the CDR3, the DNA is TGTGCCAGCAGCGTCTCGGGACTAGCGAAGGGGTACTACTACAATGAGCAGTTCTTC. Protein sequence: CASSVSGLAKGYYYNEQFF.

V and J are TRBV28 and TRBJ1-2, with TRBD1 matching over 9 bases. The germline CDR1 and CDR2 sequences are MDHEN and SYDVKM. The CDR3 loop spans 14 amino acids. Trimming took 5 bases from V and 6 from J; bases not matched to a gene: 7. The CDR3 here is CASSVGDRVNGYTF. The DNA for the CDR3 is TGTGCCAGCAGTGTCGGGGACAGGGTTAATGGCTACACCTTC.

The DNA of the CDR3 is TGTGCCAGCAGCGCGCAGCCCACAGGGTCCTACGAGCAGTACTTC. Its protein is CASSAQPTGSYEQYF. V is TRBV11-2 and J is TRBJ2-7; D might be TRBD1 (6 bases). The CDR3 covers 15 residues. Trimming shortened V by 5 bases and J by 1 base, and 15 bases separated the two germline ends. Germline V gene lookup returns CDR1 SGHAT and CDR2 FQNNGV. The whole variable domain, remainder taken from reference TRBV11-2 and TRBJ2-7, is EAGVAQSPRYKIIEKRQSVAFWCNPISGHATLYWYQQILGQGPKLLIQFQNNGVVDDSQLPKDRFSAERLKGVDSTLKIQPAKLEDSAVYLCASSAQPTGSYEQYFGPGTRLTVT.

This chain uses TRBV27 with TRBJ2-2; 11 bases are a match to TRBD1. This CDR3 has 17 residues. V trimming: 2 bases; J trimming: 3 bases; junction bases outside the gene matches: 5. The germline V gene has CDR1 MNHEY and CDR2 SMNVEV (reference sequence). The CDR3 DNA reads as TGTGCCAGCAGTTTACGCCCGGGACAGGGGGACACCGGGGAGCTGTTTTTT. Residues: CASSLRPGQGDTGELFF.

The rearrangement joins TRBV4-2 to TRBJ2-3; D perhaps matches TRBD1 (6 bases). The V gene's germline CDR1 is LGHNA and CDR2 YNFKEQ. The CDR3 extends over 15 amino acids. V gave up 1 base and J gave up 5 bases, with 13 bases separating them. Here the CDR3 DNA reads TGTGCCAGCAGCCAAGGGGGCAGGGGAGTAGATACGCAGTATTTT. It is translated as CASSQGGRGVDTQYF.